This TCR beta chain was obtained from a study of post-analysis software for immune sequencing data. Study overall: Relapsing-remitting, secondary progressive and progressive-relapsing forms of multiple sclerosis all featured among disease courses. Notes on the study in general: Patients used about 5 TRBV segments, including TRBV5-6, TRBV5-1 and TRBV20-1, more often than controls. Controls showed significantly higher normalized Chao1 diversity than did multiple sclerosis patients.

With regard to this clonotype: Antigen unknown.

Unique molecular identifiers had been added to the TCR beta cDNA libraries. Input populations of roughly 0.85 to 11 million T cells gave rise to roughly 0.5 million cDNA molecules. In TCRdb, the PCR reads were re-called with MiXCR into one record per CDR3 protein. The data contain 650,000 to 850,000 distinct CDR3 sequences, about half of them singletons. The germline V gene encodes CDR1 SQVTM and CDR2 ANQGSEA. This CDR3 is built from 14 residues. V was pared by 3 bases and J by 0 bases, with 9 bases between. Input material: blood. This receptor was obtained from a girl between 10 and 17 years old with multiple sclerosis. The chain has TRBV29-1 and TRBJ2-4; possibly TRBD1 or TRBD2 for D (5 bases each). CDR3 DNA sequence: TGCAGCGTTGAGACAGCGGTAGCCAAAAACATTCAGTACTTC. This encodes CSVETAVAKNIQYF.